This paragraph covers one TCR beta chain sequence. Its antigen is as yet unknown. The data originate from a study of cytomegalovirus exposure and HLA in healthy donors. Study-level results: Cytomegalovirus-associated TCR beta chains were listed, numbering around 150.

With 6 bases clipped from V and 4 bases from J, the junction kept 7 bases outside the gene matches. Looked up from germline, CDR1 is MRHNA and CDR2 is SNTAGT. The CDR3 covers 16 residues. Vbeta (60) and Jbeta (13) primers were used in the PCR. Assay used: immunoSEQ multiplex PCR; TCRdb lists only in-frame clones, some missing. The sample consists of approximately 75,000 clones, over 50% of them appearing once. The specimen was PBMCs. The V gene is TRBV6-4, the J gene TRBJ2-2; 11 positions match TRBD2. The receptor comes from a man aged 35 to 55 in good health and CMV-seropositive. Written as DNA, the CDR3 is TGTGCCAGCAGATCCGGACTAGCGGGTGCCACCGGGGAGCTGTTTTTT. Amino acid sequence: CASRSGLAGATGELFF.